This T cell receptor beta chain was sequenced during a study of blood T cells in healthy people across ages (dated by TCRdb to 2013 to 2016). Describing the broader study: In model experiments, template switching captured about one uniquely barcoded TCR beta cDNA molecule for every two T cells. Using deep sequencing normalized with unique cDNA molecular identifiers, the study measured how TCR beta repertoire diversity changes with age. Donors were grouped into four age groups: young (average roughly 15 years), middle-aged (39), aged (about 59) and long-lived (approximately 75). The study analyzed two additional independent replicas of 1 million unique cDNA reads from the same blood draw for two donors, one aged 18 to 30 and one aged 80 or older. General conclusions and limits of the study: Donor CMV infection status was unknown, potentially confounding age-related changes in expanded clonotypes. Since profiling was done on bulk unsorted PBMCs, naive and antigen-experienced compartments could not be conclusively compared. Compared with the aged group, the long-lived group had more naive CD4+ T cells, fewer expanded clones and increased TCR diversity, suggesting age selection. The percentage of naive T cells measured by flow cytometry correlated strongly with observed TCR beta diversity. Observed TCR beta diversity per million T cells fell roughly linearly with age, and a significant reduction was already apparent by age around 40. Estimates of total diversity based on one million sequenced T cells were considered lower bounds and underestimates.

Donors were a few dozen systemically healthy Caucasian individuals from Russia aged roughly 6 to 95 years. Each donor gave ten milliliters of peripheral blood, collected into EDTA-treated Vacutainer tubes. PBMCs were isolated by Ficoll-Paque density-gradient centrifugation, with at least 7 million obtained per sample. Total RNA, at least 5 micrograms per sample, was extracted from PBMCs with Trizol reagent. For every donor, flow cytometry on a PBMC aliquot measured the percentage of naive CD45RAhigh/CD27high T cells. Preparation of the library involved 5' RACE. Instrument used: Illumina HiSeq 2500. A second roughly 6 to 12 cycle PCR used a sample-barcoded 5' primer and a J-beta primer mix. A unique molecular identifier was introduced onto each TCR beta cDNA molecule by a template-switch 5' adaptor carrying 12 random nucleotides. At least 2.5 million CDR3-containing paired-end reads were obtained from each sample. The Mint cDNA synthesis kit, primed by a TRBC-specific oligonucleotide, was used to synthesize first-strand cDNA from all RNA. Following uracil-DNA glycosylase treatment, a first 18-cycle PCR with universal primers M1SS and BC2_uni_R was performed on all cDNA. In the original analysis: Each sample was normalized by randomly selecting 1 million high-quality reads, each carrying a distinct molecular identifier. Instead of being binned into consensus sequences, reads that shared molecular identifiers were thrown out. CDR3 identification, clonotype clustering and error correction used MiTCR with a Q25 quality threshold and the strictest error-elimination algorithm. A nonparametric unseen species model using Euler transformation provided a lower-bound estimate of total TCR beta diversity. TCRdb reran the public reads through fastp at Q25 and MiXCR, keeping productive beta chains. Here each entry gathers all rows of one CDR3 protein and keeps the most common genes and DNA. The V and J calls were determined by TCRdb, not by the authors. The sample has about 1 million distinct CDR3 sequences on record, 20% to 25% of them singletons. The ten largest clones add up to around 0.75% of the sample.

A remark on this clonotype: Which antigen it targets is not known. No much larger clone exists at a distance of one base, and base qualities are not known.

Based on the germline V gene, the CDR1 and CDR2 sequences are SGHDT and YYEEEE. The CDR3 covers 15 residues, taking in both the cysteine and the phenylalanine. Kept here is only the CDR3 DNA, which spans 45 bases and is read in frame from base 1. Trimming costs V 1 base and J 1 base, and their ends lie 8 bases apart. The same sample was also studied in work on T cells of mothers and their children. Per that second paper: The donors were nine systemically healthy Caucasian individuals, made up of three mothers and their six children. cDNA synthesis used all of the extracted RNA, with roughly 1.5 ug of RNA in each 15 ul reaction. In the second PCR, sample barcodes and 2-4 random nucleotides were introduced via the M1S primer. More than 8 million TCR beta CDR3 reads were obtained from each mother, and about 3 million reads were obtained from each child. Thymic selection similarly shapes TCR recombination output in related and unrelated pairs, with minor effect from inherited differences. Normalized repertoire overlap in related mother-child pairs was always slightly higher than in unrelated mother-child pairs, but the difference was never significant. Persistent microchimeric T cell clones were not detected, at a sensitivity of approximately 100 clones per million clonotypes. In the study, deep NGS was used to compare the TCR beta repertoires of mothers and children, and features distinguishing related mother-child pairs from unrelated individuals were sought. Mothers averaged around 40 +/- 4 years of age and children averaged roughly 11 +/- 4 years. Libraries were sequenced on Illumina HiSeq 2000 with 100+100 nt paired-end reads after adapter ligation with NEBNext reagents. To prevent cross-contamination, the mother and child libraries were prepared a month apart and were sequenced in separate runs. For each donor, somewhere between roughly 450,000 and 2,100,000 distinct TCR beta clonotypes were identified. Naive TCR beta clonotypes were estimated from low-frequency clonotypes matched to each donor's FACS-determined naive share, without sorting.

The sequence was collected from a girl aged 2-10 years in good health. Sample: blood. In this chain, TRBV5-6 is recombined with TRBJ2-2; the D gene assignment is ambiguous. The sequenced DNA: TGTGCCAGCAGCTTGTTCAGCGAGAACACCGGGGAGCTGTTTTTT. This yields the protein CASSLFSENTGELFF. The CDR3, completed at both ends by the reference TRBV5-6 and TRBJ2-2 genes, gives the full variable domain DAGVTQSPTHLIKTRGQQVTLRCSPKSGHDTVSWYQQALGQGPQFIFQYYEEEERQRGNFPDRFSGHQFPNYSSELNVNALLLGDSALYLCASSLFSENTGELFFGEGSRLTVL.